What follows describes a single TCR beta chain. It was unsorted whole blood that yielded blood RNA, and germline DNA was also extracted. These data come from a study of tumor-infiltrating lymphocytes in primary liver carcinoma. The authors made TCR beta cDNA from around 500 ng total RNA with a constant-region primer. For TCR beta, libraries were produced by three nested multiplex PCR rounds using slightly modified ARM-PCR. Use of TRBV1-TRBV30 forward primers with a C-beta reverse primer characterized the first two PCR rounds, which lasted about 9 cycles each. TCRdb used MiXCR to reprocess the multiplex PCR reads, holding one entry per CDR3 protein. Altogether about 210,000 distinct CDR3 sequences are present, roughly 61% being singletons, with the ten largest covering about 7.1%. From germline, CDR1 is SGHRS and CDR2 YFSETQ. V shed 4 bases, J shed 4 bases, and the junction held 10 bases outside the gene matches. CDR3 length: 15 amino acids.

The V gene is TRBV5-1, the J gene TRBJ1-1; 7 bases align to TRBD1. The sequenced sample consisted of peripheral blood. The receptor was derived from a woman in her sixties with primary liver carcinoma and hepatitis B virus infection. CDR3 protein: CASSGQTGSRTEAFF. The DNA for the CDR3 is TGCGCCAGCAGCGGACAGACAGGGTCGCGCACTGAAGCTTTCTTT.